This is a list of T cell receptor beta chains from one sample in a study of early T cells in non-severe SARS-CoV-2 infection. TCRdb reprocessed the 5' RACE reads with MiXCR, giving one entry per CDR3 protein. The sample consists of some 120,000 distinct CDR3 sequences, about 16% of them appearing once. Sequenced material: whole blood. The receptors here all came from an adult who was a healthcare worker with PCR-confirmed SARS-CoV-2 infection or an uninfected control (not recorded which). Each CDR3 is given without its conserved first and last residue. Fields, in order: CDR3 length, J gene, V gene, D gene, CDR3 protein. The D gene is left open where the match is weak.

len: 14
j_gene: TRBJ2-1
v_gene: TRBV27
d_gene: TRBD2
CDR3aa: ASRPLLAGDYNEQF

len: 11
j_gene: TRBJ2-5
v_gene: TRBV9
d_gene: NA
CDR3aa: ASSVDTQETQY

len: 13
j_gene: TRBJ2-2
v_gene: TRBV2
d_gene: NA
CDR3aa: ASSEAGGLPGELF

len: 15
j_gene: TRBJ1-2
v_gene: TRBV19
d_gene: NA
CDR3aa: ASSKKTVGSYLGGYT

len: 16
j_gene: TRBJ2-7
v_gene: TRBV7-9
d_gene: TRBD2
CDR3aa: ASSRRDSFGGGAWEQY

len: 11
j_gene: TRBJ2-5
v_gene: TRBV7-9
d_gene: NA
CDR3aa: ASSGPGLETQY

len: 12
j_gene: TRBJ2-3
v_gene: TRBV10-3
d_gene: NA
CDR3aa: AIRLAGDTDTQY

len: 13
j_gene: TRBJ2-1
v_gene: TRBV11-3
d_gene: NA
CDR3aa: ASSLGGLENNEQF

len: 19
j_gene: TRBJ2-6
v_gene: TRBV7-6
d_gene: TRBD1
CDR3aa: ASSLKFSGQGVSSGANVLT

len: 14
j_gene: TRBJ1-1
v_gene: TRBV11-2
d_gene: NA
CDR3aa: ASSLGFGQGYTEAF

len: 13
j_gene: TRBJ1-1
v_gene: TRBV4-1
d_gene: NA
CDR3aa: ASSQKRRGNTEAF

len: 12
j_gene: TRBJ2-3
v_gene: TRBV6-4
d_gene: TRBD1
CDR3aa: ASSQTGGTDTQY

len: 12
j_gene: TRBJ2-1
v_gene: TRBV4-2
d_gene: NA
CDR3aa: ASSYPGTRNEQF

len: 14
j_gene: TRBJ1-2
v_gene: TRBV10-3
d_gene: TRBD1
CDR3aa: AISEPGQGVDYGYT

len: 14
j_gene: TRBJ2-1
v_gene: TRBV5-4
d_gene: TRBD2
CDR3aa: ASSLDFSGGAGEQF

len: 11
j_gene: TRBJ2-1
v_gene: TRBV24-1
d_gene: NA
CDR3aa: ATSDLPNNEQF

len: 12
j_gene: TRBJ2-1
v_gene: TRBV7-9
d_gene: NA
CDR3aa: ASTKRGAGDEQF

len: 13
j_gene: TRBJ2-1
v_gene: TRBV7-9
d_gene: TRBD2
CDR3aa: ASMVTSGGAYEQF

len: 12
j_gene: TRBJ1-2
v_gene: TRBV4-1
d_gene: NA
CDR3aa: ASSQGGTNYGYT

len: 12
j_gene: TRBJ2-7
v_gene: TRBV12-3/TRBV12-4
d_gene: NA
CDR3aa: ASRGLSGPYEQY

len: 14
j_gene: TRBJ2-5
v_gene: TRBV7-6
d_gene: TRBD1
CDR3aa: ASSSRPDRDQETQY

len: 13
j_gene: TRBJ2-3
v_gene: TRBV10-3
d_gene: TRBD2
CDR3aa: AVQTSGGAGDTQY

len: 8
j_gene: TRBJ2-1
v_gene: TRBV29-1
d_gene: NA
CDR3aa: SVTGNEQF

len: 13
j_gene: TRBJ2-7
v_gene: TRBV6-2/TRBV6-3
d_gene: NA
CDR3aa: ASSYVGGSSYEQY

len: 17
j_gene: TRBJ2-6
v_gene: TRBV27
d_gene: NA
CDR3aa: ASSSLGTRRHSGANVLT

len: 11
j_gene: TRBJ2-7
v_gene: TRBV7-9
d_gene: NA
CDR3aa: ASSLLGQKEQY

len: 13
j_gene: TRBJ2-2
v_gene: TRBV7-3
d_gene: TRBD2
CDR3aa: ASSLGLAGERELF

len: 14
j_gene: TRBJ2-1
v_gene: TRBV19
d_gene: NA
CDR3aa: ASTPFPTTAYNEQF

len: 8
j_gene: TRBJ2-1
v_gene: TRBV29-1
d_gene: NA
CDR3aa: SVAHNEQF

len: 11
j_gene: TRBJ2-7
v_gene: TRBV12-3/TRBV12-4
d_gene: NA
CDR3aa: ASRLDLSGEQY

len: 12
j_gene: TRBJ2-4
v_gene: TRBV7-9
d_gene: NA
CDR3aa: ASSPPAPVDIQY

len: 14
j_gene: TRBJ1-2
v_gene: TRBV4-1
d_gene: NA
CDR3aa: ASSQDRTALYHGYT

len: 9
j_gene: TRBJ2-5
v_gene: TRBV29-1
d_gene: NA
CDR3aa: SVGPQETQY

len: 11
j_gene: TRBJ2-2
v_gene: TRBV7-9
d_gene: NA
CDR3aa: ASSFVGTGELF

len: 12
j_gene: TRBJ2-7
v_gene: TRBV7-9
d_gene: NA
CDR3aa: ASSLKGRSYEQY

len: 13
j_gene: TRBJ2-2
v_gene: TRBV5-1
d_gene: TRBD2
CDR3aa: ASSVRDYLTGELF

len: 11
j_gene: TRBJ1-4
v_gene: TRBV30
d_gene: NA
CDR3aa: AWNRQGNEKLF

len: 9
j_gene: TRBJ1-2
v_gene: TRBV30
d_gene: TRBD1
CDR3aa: AAGGNYGYT

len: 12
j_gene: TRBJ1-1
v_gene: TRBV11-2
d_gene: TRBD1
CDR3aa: ASSLGPGGTEAF

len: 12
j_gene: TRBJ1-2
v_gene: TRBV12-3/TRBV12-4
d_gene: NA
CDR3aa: ASSSWRGQGGYT

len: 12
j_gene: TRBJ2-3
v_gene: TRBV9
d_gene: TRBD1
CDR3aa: ASTLTGHTDTQY

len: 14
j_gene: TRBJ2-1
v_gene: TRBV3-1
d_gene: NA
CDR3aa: ASSQDAWGVHNEQF

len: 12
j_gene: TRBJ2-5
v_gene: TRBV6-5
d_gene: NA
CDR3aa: ASKRGGIGETQY

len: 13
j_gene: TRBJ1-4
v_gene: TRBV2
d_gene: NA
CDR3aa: ASSEDAGSSEKLF

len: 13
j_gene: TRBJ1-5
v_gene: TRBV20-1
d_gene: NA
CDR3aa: SARVPGTTNQPQH

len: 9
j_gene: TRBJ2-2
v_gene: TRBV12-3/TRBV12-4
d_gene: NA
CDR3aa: ASSLRGELF

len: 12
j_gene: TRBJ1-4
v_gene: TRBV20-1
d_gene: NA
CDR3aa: SATTGSVNEKLF

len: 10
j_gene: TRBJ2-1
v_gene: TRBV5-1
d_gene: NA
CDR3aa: ASSAERYEQF

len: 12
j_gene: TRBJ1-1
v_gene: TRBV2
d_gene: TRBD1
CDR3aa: ASGGQGMNTEAF

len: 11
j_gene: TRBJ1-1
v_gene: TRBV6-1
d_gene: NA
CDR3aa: ASSGGRVTEAF

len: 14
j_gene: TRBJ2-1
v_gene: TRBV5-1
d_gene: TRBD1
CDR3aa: TSSITGASSYNEQF

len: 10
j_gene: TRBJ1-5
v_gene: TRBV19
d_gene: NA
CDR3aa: ASSTSNQPQH

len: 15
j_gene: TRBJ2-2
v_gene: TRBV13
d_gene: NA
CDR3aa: ASSRPLSTANTGELF

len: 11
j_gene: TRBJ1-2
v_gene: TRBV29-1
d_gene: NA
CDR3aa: SVESGVGDGYT

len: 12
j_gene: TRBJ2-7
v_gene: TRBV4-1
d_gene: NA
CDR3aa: ASSQPRGGHEQY